This T cell receptor (beta chain) derives from a study of Ad26.COV2.S vaccination and SARS-CoV-2 variants. General study points: Vaccine and placebo recipients had comparable breadth of non-spike TCRs.

With 0 bases removed from V and 1 base from J, the gap between germline ends came to 7 bases. Per the germline V gene, CDR1 is SGHNT and CDR2 is YYREEE (reference sequence). The CDR3 spans 14 residues. The data were produced by immunoSEQ multiplex PCR, yet TCRdb's version contains in-frame clones alone and is incomplete. The repertoire holds around 100,000 clones, with more than 70% as singletons. This clone has only one observation. Its antigen is currently unknown. The sample consisted of peripheral blood, taken after recovery from COVID-19. The rearrangement joins TRBV5-4 to TRBJ1-1; maybe TRBD1 (5 bases). The receptor's source is a human donor who had recovered from COVID-19. CDR3 loop: CASSLETANTEAFF. In DNA, the CDR3 is TGTGCCAGCAGCTTGGAGACAGCGAACACTGAAGCTTTCTTT.